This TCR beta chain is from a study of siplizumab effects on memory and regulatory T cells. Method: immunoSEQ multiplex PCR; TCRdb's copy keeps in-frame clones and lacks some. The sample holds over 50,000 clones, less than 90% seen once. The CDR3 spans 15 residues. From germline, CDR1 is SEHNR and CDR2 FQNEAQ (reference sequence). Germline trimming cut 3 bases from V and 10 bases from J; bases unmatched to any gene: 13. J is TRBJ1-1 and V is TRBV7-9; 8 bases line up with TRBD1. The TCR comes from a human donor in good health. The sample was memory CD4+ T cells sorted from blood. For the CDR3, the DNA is TGTGCCAGCAGCTTGGAGGGGGGACAGGCGTTCGGAGCTTTCTTT. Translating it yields CASSLEGGQAFGAFF.